One sample yielded the 23 T cell receptor beta chains listed below, sequenced in a study of T cells in Graves' hyperthyroidism and ophthalmopathy. TCR beta CDR3 region amplification was performed from RNA transcripts. Primed by the HTBI set, a first-round RT-PCR was run on the TCR CDR3. Via MiXCR, TCRdb re-called the multiplex PCR reads, giving one row per CDR3 protein. The sample yields under 750,000 distinct CDR3 sequences, about 19% seen once. The sample comprised blood. The receptors were gathered from a woman between 45 and 60 years old with Graves' hyperthyroidism that later progressed to Graves' ophthalmopathy.

The chain uses TRBV27 and TRBJ1-1, with D unclear. CDR3 size: 14 residues. The germline gives CDR1 MNHEY, CDR2 SMNVEV (reference sequence). The germline V and J ends were trimmed by 2 bases and 6 bases, with 13 bases remaining between them. The chain's CDR3 is CASSLPGREAEAFF. DNA of the CDR3: TGTGCCAGCAGTTTACCGGGCCGGGAGGCTGAAGCTTTCTTT.

This chain links TRBV20-1 with TRBJ2-7; 8 nucleotides agree with TRBD1. The CDR3 has 15 residues. Germline V gives CDR1 DFQATT, CDR2 SNEGSKA (reference sequence). V lost 2 bases, J lost 4 bases, and 10 bases stayed unmatched. This chain's CDR3 is CSARSTSRGLYEQYF. The CDR3 nucleotides are TGCAGTGCTAGATCGACGTCCAGGGGGCTATACGAGCAGTACTTC.

This clonotype was found a few times. The chain employs TRBV24-1 and TRBJ2-5; no firm D call. This CDR3 has 14 amino acids. In germline, CDR1 is KGHDR, CDR2 SFDVKD. Trimming removed 1 base at V and 3 bases at J, with 8 bases between. The CDR3 DNA reads as TGTGCCACCAGTGATTTAAGCTCGAAAGAGACCCAGTACTTC. Translation: CATSDLSSKETQYF.

The chain recombines TRBV7-6 with TRBJ2-7; no definite D call. V was clipped by 5 bases and J by 6 bases, with 11 bases between them. This CDR3 is built from 12 residues. The germline V gene encodes CDR1 SGHVS and CDR2 FNYEAQ. CDR3 loop: CASSPLTGEQYF. The CDR3 nucleotides read TGTGCCAGCAGCCCCCTGACGGGCGAGCAGTACTTC.

The chain recombines TRBV4-1 with TRBJ1-3; D is unclear. V dropped 2 bases and J dropped 1 base, with 12 bases sitting between them. The CDR3 extends over 16 amino acids. Germline V gene data show CDR1 as MGHRA and CDR2 as YSYEKL. The CDR3 DNA sequence: TGCGCCAGCAGCCAAAAAGGCCAAAGATCTGGAAACACCATATATTTT. Translating it yields CASSQKGQRSGNTIYF.

The gene calls are TRBV2 and TRBJ2-3, with 12 nucleotides matching TRBD2. From germline, CDR1 is SNHLY and CDR2 FYNNEI. V trimming: 6 bases; J trimming: 0 bases; junction bases outside the gene matches: 10. The CDR3 is 18 amino acids. Here the CDR3 reads CASRPLAGGKTSTDTQYF. The CDR3 DNA reads TGTGCCAGCAGGCCACTAGCGGGAGGCAAGACTAGCACAGATACGCAGTATTTT. Combining the CDR3 with reference TRBV2 and TRBJ2-3 gives the whole variable domain EPEVTQTPSHQVTQMGQEVILRCVPISNHLYFYWYRQILGQKVEFLVSFYNNEISEKSEIFDDQFSVERPDGSNFTLKIRSTKLEDSAMYFCASRPLAGGKTSTDTQYFGPGTRLTVL.

This clonotype was observed a few times. The V and J genes are TRBV27 and TRBJ1-2; 9 nucleotides match TRBD1. The ends lost 6 bases at V and 5 bases at J; junction bases unmatched: 7. Germline values: CDR1 MNHEY, CDR2 SMNVEV (reference sequence). The CDR3 runs to 14 residues. The CDR3 here is CASRTGTGNYGYTF. CDR3 nucleotides: TGTGCCAGCAGAACCGGGACAGGGAATTATGGCTACACCTTC.

This clonotype turned up a few times. J is TRBJ2-3 and V is TRBV5-8, with 16 bases matching TRBD2. The CDR3 is made up of 18 amino acids. Germline CDR1 is SGHTS and CDR2 is YDEGEE. V shed 4 bases, J shed 5 bases, and the junction held 10 bases outside the gene matches. CDR3 sequence: CASSPGGTSGGAGDTQYF. CDR3 in DNA: TGTGCCAGCAGCCCTGGAGGGACTAGCGGGGGGGCCGGAGATACGCAGTATTTT.

V gene TRBV20-1 combines with J gene TRBJ2-7; a possible D gene is TRBD1 (6 bases). This CDR3 has 13 amino acids. The ends were cut back, 3 bases at V and 2 bases at J, with 11 bases in the middle. Germline CDR1 and CDR2: DFQATT and SNEGSKA (reference sequence). The CDR3 region is CSASSGQAYEQYF. CDR3 sequence (DNA): TGCAGTGCTAGTTCGGGACAAGCCTACGAGCAGTACTTC.

The genes are TRBV10-3 and TRBJ2-2; the D call may be TRBD1 or TRBD2 (6 bases each). Between the trimmed V and J ends, which lost 7 bases and 6 bases, there was a span of 9 bases. From germline, CDR1 is ENHRY and CDR2 SYGVKD. CDR3 length: 12 amino acids. CDR3 amino acids: CAIKGGPGELFF. Written as DNA, the CDR3 is TGTGCCATCAAGGGGGGACCCGGGGAGCTGTTTTTT.

The genes are TRBV6-1 and TRBJ1-3; D is unresolved. The ends were cut back, 8 bases at V and 2 bases at J, with 16 bases in the middle. There are 15 residues in the CDR3. The V gene's germline CDR1 is MNHNS and CDR2 SASEGT. CDR3 DNA sequence: TGTGCCAGCGGCACACGCCATCTCACTGGAAACACCATATATTTT. Translated, it gives CASGTRHLTGNTIYF.

This chain connects TRBV10-3 to TRBJ2-5; TRBD2 matches 7 bases. J lost 4 bases, V lost 2 bases, and 7 bases had no gene match. The CDR3 has 15 residues. Germline CDR1 is ENHRY and CDR2 is SYGVKD. The CDR3 region is CAISEGGESGETQYF. CDR3 nucleotides: TGTGCCATCAGTGAGGGGGGGGAGTCGGGAGAGACCCAGTACTTC.

This clonotype has a handful of counts. As DNA, the CDR3 is TGTGCCAGCAGTTTGGGGGGGACGAGAACTGAAGCTTTCTTT. Encoded protein: CASSLGGTRTEAFF. The chain uses TRBV27 and TRBJ1-1; D is possibly TRBD1 (5 bases). Germline values: CDR1 MNHEY, CDR2 SMNVEV (reference sequence). The CDR3 covers 14 residues. V was shortened by 3 bases and J by 5 bases, with 13 bases between the two germline ends.

The chain has TRBV20-1 and TRBJ1-5; D gene uncertain. With 6 bases removed from V and 5 bases from J, the gap between germline ends came to 17 bases. CDR1 and CDR2 (germline): DFQATT, SNEGSKA (reference sequence). There are 14 residues in the CDR3. In nucleotides, the CDR3 is TGCAGTGCCAAGCAGAGAGGAGTTTATCAGCCCCAGCATTTT. This translates into CSAKQRGVYQPQHF.

The V and J genes are TRBV5-1 and TRBJ2-2, with D maybe TRBD2 (6 bases). Per the germline V gene, CDR1 is SGHRS and CDR2 is YFSETQ. V lost 0 bases and J 6 bases, leaving 18 bases between the germline ends. The CDR3 covers 17 residues. Here the CDR3 reads CASSLAGGLVGAGELFF. CDR3 coding DNA: TGCGCCAGCAGCTTGGCTGGGGGACTGGTGGGAGCCGGGGAGCTGTTTTTT. Looking up the rest from reference TRBV5-1 and TRBJ2-2 gives the full variable domain: KAGVTQTPRYLIKTRGQQVTLSCSPISGHRSVSWYQQTPGQGLQFLFEYFSETQRNKGNFPGRFSGRQFSNSRSEMNVSTLELGDSALYLCASSLAGGLVGAGELFFGEGSRLTVL.

This clonotype has only a few counts. The gene calls are TRBV6-1 and TRBJ1-2, with 9 bases that match TRBD1. The CDR3 loop spans 14 amino acids. Trimming at V came to 7 bases and at J to 7 bases, leaving 10 bases not matched to a gene. The germline V gene has CDR1 MNHNS and CDR2 SASEGT. The CDR3 here is CASNRDRVKSGYTF. CDR3 coding DNA: TGTGCCAGCAACCGGGACAGGGTGAAATCTGGCTACACCTTC.

This clonotype showed up many times. This sequence joins TRBV7-9 and TRBJ1-2; D possibly corresponds to TRBD1 (6 bases). V shed 1 base and J shed 6 bases, with 15 bases lying between them. The germline V gene has CDR1 SEHNR and CDR2 FQNEAQ (reference sequence). The CDR3 has 15 amino acids. CDR3 residues: CASSLDNKGQNGYTF. The CDR3 DNA reads as TGTGCCAGCAGCTTAGACAACAAAGGACAGAATGGCTACACCTTC.

In this sample, this clonotype turned up many times. This rearrangement joins TRBV11-2 to TRBJ2-3; D tentatively reads TRBD1 or TRBD2 (6 bases each). Germline V CDR1 and CDR2: SGHAT, FQNNGV. The CDR3 has 14 residues. The ends were cut back, 5 bases at V and 4 bases at J, with 13 bases in the middle. In nucleotides, the CDR3 is TGTGCCAGCAGCCAGAGGGGGGTATCAGATACGCAGTATTTT. Protein sequence: CASSQRGVSDTQYF.

CDR3 amino acids: CASSLVPGEGKLFF. The CDR3 nucleotides are TGCGCCAGCAGCTTGGTGCCAGGGGAAGGAAAACTGTTTTTT. The chain combines TRBV5-1 with TRBJ1-4; D perhaps matches TRBD1 (6 bases). CDR3 length: 14 amino acids. V was shortened by 0 bases and J by 10 bases, with 13 bases between the two germline ends. From germline, CDR1 is SGHRS and CDR2 YFSETQ.

This clonotype has a count of ten or more. The chain combines TRBV7-8 with TRBJ1-5; a weak D match, TRBD1 (6 bases). Trimming removed 5 bases from V and 2 bases from J, with 13 bases in between. The CDR3 runs 15 residues. Per the germline V gene, CDR1 is SGHVS and CDR2 is FQNEAQ. The CDR3 reads CASSPIQGGNQPQHF. CDR3 bases: TGTGCCAGCAGCCCTATACAGGGAGGCAATCAGCCCCAGCATTTT.

This clonotype occurred a few times. This sequence joins TRBV30 and TRBJ2-3, with 7 bases matching TRBD2. V trimming: 5 bases; J trimming: 0 bases; junction bases outside the gene matches: 11. Germline V gives CDR1 GTSNPN, CDR2 SVGIG (reference sequence). The CDR3 extends over 16 amino acids. The CDR3 sequence is CAWSPSISGSTDTQYF. The CDR3 nucleotides read TGTGCCTGGTCCCCGTCCATTAGCGGGAGCACAGATACGCAGTATTTT.

The chain employs TRBV20-1 and TRBJ1-2, with D unclear. CDR3 length: 12 residues. The germline V gene has CDR1 DFQATT and CDR2 SNEGSKA (reference sequence). Trimming pared 6 bases from V and 2 bases from J, leaving 10 bases between. This CDR3 is CSASTRNYGYTF. CDR3 bases: TGCAGTGCCTCTACAAGGAACTATGGCTACACCTTC.

There are many counts of this clonotype. The V gene is TRBV20-1, the J gene TRBJ2-1; D remains unclear. Germline V gene lookup returns CDR1 DFQATT and CDR2 SNEGSKA (reference sequence). CDR3 length: 15 residues. Trimming cost V 3 bases and J 6 bases, with 18 bases left between them. CDR3 residues: CSARHQPGGANEQFF. The CDR3 DNA follows: TGCAGTGCTAGGCATCAGCCGGGTGGAGCCAATGAGCAGTTCTTC.